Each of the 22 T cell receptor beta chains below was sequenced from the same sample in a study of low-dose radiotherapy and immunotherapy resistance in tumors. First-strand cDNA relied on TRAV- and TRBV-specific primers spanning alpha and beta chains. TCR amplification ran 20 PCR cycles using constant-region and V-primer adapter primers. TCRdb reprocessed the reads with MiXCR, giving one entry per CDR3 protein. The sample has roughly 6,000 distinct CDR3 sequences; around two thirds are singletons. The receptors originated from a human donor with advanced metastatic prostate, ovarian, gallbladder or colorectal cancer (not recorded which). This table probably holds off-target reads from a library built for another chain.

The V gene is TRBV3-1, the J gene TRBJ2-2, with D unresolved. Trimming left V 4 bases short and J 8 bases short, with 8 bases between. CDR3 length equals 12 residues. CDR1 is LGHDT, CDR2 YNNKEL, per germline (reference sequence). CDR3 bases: TGTGCCAGCAGCCTGGTCGCAGGGGAGCTGTTTTTT. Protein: CASSLVAGELFF.

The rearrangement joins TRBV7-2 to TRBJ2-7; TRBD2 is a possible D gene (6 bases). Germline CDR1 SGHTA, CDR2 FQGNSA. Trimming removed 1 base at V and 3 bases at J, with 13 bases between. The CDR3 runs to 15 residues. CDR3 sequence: CASSLVGLADYEQYF. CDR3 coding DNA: TGTGCCAGCAGCTTAGTGGGACTGGCAGACTACGAGCAGTACTTC.

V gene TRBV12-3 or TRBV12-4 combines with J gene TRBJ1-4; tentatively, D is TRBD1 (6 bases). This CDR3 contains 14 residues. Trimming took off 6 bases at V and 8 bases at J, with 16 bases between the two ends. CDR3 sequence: CASRATGSPEKLFF. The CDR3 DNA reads TGTGCCAGCAGGGCGACAGGCTCACCAGAAAAACTGTTTTTT.

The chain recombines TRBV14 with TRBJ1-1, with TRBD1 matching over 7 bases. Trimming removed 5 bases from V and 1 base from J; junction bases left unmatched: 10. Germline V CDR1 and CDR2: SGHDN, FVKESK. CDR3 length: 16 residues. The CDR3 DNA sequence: TGTGCCAGCAGCACCCGACAGGGACGTAGGAACACTGAAGCTTTCTTT. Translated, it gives CASSTRQGRRNTEAFF.

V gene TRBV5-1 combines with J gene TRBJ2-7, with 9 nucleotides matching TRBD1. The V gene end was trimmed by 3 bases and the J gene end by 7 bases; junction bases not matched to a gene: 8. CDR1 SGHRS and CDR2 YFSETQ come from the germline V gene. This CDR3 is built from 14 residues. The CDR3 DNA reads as TGCGCCAGCAGCTCACCGGGACAGGGCGGAGAGCAGTACTTC. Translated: CASSSPGQGGEQYF.

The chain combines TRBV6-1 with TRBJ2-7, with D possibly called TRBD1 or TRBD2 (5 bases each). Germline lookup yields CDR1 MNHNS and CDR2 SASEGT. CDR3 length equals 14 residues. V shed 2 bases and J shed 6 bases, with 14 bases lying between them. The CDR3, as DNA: TGTGCCAGCAGTGAAATTGGGGGTTCTGTCGAGCAGTACTTC. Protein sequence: CASSEIGGSVEQYF.

This CDR3 reads CASSLSDNDEQYF. DNA of the CDR3: TGTGCCAGCAGTTTAAGCGACAACGACGAGCAGTACTTC. The chain has TRBV28 and TRBJ2-7; D not certain. This CDR3 is 13 amino acids long. Trimming took 2 bases from V and 5 from J, leaving 10 bases between them. Germline loops: CDR1 MDHEN, CDR2 SYDVKM.

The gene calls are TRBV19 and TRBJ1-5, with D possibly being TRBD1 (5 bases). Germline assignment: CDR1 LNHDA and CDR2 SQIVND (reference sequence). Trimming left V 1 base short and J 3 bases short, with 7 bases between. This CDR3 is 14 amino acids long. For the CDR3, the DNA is TGTGCCAGTAGTATAGTGGGGGTCAATCAGCCCCAGCATTTT. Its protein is CASSIVGVNQPQHF.

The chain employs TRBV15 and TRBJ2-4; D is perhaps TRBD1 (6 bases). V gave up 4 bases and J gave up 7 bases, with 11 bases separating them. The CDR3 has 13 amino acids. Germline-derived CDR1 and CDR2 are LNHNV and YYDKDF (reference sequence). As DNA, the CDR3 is TGTGCCACCAGCATACAGGGAGTGAACATTCAGTACTTC. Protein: CATSIQGVNIQYF.

CDR3 in amino acids: CASNRGEQPQHF. CDR3 sequence (DNA): TGTGCCAGTAACCGGGGGGAACAGCCCCAGCATTTT. The rearrangement joins TRBV19 to TRBJ1-5; possibly TRBD1 for D (5 bases). With 7 bases removed from V and 7 bases from J, the gap between germline ends came to 11 bases. This CDR3 spans 12 amino acids. Germline-derived CDR1 and CDR2 are LNHDA and SQIVND (reference sequence).

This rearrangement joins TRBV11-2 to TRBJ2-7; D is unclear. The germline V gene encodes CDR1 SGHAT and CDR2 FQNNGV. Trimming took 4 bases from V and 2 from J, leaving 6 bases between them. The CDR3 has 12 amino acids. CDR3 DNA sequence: TGTGCCAGCAGCTCGCTGGCCTACGAGCAGTACTTC. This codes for CASSSLAYEQYF. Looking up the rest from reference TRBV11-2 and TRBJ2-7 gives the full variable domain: EAGVAQSPRYKIIEKRQSVAFWCNPISGHATLYWYQQILGQGPKLLIQFQNNGVVDDSQLPKDRFSAERLKGVDSTLKIQPAKLEDSAVYLCASSSLAYEQYFGPGTRLTVT.

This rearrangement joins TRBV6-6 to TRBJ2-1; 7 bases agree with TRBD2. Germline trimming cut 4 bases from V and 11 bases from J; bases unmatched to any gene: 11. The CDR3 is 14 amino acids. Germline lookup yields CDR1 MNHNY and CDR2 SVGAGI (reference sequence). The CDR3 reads CASSSGEGILKQFF. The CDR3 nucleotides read TGTGCCAGCAGTTCTGGGGAGGGCATCCTAAAGCAGTTCTTC.

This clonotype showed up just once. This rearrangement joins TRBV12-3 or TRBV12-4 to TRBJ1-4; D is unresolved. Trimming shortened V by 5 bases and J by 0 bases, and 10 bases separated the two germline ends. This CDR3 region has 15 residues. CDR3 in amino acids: CASSPNRATNEKLFF. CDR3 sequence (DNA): TGTGCCAGCAGTCCGAATAGAGCAACTAATGAAAAACTGTTTTTT.

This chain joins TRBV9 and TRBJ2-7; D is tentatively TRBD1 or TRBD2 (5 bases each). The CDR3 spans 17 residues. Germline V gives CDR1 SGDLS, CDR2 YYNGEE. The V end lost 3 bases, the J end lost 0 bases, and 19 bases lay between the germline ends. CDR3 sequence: CASSARPGTELSYEQYF. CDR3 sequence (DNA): TGTGCCAGCAGCGCACGACCCGGGACCGAACTCTCCTACGAGCAGTACTTC.

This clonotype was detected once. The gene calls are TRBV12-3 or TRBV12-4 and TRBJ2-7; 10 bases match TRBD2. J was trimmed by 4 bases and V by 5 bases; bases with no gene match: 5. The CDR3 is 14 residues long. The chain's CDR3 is CASSKASGSYEQYF. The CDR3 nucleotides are TGTGCCAGCAGTAAAGCTAGCGGGAGTTACGAGCAGTACTTC.

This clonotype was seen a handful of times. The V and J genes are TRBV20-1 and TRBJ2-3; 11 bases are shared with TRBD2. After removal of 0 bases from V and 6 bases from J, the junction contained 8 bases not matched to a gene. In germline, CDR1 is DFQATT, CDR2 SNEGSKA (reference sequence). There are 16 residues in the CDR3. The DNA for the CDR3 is TGCAGTGCTAGAGATCTAACTAGCGGGAGCTCGGATACGCAGTATTTT. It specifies CSARDLTSGSSDTQYF.

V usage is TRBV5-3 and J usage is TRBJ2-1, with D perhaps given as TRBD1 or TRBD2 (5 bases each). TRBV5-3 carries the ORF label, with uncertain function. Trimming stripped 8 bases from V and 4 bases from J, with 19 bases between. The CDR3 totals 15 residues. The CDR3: CASRLAGTLYNEQFF. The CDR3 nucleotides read TGTGCCAGCAGGCTAGCCGGGACCCTTTACAATGAGCAGTTCTTC.

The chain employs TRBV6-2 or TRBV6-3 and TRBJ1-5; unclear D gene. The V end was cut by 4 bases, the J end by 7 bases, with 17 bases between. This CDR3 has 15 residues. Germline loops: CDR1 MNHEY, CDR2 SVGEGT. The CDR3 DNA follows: TGTGCCAGCAGTTTTAGGCTGACGTCCCCCCAGCCCCAGCATTTT. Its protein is CASSFRLTSPQPQHF.

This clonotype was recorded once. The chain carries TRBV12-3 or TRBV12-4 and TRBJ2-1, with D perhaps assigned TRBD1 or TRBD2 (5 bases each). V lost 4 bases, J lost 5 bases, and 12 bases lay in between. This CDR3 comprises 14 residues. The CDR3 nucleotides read TGTGCCAGCAGTTCACAATCGGGACACAATGAGCAGTTCTTC. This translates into CASSSQSGHNEQFF.

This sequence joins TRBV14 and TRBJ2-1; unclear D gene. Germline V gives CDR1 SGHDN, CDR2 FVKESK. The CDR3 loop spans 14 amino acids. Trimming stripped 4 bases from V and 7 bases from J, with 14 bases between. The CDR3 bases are TGTGCCAGCAGCCCAAGAGTGGGTTTTAATGAGCAGTTCTTC. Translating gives CASSPRVGFNEQFF.

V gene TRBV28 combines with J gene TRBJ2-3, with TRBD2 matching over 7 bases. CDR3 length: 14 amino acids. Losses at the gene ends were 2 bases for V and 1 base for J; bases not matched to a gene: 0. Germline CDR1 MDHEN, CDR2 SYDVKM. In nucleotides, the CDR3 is TGTGCCAGCAGTTTACTAGCGGGCACAGATACGCAGTATTTT. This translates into CASSLLAGTDTQYF.

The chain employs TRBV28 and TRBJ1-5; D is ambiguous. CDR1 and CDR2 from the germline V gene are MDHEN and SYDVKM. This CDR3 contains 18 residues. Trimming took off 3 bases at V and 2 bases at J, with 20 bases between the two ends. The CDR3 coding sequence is TGTGCCAGCAGTTTTGTCCGATCAGGCTCCAAGGGCAATCAGCCCCAGCATTTT. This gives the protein CASSFVRSGSKGNQPQHF.